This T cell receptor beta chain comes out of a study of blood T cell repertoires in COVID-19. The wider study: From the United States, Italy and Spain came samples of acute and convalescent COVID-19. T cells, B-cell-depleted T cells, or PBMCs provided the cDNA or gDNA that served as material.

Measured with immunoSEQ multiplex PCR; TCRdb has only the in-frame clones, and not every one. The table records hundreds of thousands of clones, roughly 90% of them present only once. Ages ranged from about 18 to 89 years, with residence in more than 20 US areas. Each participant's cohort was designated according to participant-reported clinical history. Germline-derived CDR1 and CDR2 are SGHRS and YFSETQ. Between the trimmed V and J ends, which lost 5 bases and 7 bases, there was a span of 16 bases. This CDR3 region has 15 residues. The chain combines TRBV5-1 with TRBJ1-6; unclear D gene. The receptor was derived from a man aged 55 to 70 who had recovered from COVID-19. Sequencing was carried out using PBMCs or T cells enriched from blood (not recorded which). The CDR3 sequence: CASSRADSLNSPLHF. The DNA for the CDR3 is TGCGCCAGCAGTAGGGCGGACTCCCTAAATTCACCCCTCCACTTT.